The rows below give T cell receptor beta chains drawn from one sample of a study of blood T cell repertoires in COVID-19. Libraries were prepared by immunoSEQ multiplex PCR; TCRdb keeps only in-frame clonotypes and omits some of them. Of under 110,000 clones listed, around 87% are singletons. Source material: peripheral blood. These TCRs come from a woman between 25 and 40 years old with acute or convalescent COVID-19. Each CDR3 is given with its conserved first and last residue. A D gene is named only where the DNA matches it firmly. Size tells how often a clone was seen (once, few, many) or the class of an expanded clone, and some rows leave it out.

DNA,CDR3,J,V,size,D
TGTGCCAGCAGCTTATTAAGACAGGACACTGAAGCTTTCTTT,CASSLLRQDTEAFF,TRBJ1-1,TRBV11-2,once,-
TGTGCCAGCGGATGGGGGACAGGGTCAGACGAGCAGTACTTC,CASGWGTGSDEQYF,TRBJ2-7,TRBV5-6,-,TRBD1
TGTGCCAGCAGTTTAGACTCCAATCAGCCCCAGCATTTT,CASSLDSNQPQHF,TRBJ1-5,TRBV27,-,-
TGTGCCAGCAGTGAGCGGCAGGGGGCCTCAACTAATGAAAAACTGTTTTTT,CASSERQGASTNEKLFF,TRBJ1-4,TRBV6-1,-,TRBD1
TGTGCCACCAGCGGGTGGTCTACAGGGAGCGCAGATACGCAGTATTTT,CATSGWSTGSADTQYF,TRBJ2-3,TRBV24-1,-,-
TGTGCCAGCAGCTTAACCGGGACTAGAGAAGAGACCCAGTACTTC,CASSLTGTREETQYF,TRBJ2-5,TRBV7-3,-,TRBD2
TGTGCCTGGAGTCCACCGGACAGAAACTATGGCTACACCTTC,CAWSPPDRNYGYTF,TRBJ1-2,TRBV30,few,-
TGTGCCAGCAGCCCCCGGACAGGGGCCGGGGAGCTGTTTTTT,CASSPRTGAGELFF,TRBJ2-2,TRBV9,-,TRBD1
TGTGCTAGTGGTTTGGACAGGGGGTTATTTGGCTACACCTTC,CASGLDRGLFGYTF,TRBJ1-2,TRBV12-5,once,TRBD1
TGTGCCACCCGGGAAACGTCTGGGGCCAACGTCCTGACTTTC,CATRETSGANVLTF,TRBJ2-6,TRBV6-5,medium-sized,-
TGTGCCAGCAGTGAGGGTATCAACAGGTTATCGACCTTC,CASSEGINRLSTF,TRBJ1-2,TRBV6-1,-,-
TGTGCCAGCAGCATTACGGGGAGGGGGAACACCGGGGAGCTGTTTTTT,CASSITGRGNTGELFF,TRBJ2-2,TRBV5-8,-,TRBD2
TGCAGCGTTGAAGATACAGGGGTGTCCTATGGCTACACCTTC,CSVEDTGVSYGYTF,TRBJ1-2,TRBV29-1,-,TRBD1
TGTGCCAGTAGTACAGGGGTTGGTGGCTACACCTTC,CASSTGVGGYTF,TRBJ1-2,TRBV19,-,-
TGTGCCAGCACCCTCGGGGCGGGGGGGCTTGGAGATACGCAGTATTTT,CASTLGAGGLGDTQYF,TRBJ2-3,TRBV2,-,TRBD2
TGTGCCAGCACCTCCGGCGGAGGGGCGAGCTCCTACAATGAGCAGTTCTTC,CASTSGGGASSYNEQFF,TRBJ2-1,TRBV27,-,-
TGTGCCAGCATCGAAGGTGGACAGGGGACCTACGAGCAGTACTTC,CASIEGGQGTYEQYF,TRBJ2-7,TRBV2,-,TRBD1
TGTGCCAGCAGCGTAGGACTAGGGAACACCGGGGAGCTGTTTTTT,CASSVGLGNTGELFF,TRBJ2-2,TRBV9,-,-
TGTGCCAGCAGCACAGGGTTCGGCTACACCTTC,CASSTGFGYTF,TRBJ1-2,TRBV6-5,-,-
TGCGCCAGCAGCACCGGACAGTTACAAGAGACCCAGTACTTC,CASSTGQLQETQYF,TRBJ2-5,TRBV5-1,-,-
TGCAGCGTTGTGCGGGGTTCCTACAATGAGCAGTTCTTC,CSVVRGSYNEQFF,TRBJ2-1,TRBV29-1,-,-
TGTGCCAGCAGTTTAGGGGGCGCGGTGAACACTGAAGCTTTCTTT,CASSLGGAVNTEAFF,TRBJ1-1,TRBV9,-,TRBD1
TGTGCCAGCAGCTTGAATACAGGGTTCGGAGAAAAACTGTTTTTT,CASSLNTGFGEKLFF,TRBJ1-4,TRBV7-8,once,-
TGTGCCACCAGCAGAGCGCGGGATTCACCCCTCCACTTT,CATSRARDSPLHF,TRBJ1-6,TRBV15,-,-
TGCGCCAGCAGCTACGAGGGACAGGGGGGTGGCTACACCTTC,CASSYEGQGGGYTF,TRBJ1-2,TRBV5-1,-,TRBD1
TGTGCCAGCAGCCGGTCCGGGGTGGGCAATCAGCCCCAGCATTTT,CASSRSGVGNQPQHF,TRBJ1-5,TRBV7-8,-,-
TGTGCCAGCAGCTTATCTACTACGGACAGGGATGAGCAGTTCTTC,CASSLSTTDRDEQFF,TRBJ2-1,TRBV11-3,-,TRBD1
TGTGCCAGCTCACCACCGGGGGGTTTGTCCACAGATACGCAGTATTTT,CASSPPGGLSTDTQYF,TRBJ2-3,TRBV18,-,-